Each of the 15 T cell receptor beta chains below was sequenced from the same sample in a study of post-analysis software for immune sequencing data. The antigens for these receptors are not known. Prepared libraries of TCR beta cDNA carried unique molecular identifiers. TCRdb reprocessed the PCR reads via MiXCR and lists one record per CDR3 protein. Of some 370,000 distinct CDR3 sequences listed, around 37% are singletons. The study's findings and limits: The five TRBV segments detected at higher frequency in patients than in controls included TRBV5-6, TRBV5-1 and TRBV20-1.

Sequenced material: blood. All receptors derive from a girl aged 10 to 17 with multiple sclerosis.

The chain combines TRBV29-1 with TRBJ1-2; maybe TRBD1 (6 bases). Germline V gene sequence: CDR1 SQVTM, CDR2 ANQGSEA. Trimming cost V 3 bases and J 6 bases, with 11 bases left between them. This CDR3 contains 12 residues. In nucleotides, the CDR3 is TGCAGCGTTGACGTCGGGGGCAATGGCTACACCTTC. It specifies CSVDVGGNGYTF.

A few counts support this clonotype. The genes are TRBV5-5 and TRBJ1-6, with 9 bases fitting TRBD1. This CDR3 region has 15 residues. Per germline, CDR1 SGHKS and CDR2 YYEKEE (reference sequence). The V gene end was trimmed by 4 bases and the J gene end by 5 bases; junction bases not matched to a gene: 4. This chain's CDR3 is CASSPGQGHNSPLHF. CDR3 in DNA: TGTGCCAGCAGCCCCGGACAGGGGCATAATTCACCCCTCCACTTT.

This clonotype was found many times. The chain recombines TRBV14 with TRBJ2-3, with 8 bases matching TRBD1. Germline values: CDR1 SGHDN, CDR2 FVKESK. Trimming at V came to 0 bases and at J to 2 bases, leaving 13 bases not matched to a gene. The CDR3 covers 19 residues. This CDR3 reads CASSQDRGRWIYDTDTQYF. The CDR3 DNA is TGTGCCAGCAGCCAAGACAGGGGGCGATGGATCTACGACACAGATACGCAGTATTTT.

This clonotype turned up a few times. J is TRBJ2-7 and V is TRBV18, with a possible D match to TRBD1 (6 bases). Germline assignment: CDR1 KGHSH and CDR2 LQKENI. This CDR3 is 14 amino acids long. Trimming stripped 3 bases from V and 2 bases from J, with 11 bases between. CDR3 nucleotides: TGTGCCAGCTCACCCGAGGGGGACACCTACGAGCAGTACTTC. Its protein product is CASSPEGDTYEQYF. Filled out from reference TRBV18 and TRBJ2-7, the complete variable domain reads NAGVMQNPRHLVRRRGQEARLRCSPMKGHSHVYWYRQLPEEGLKFMVYLQKENIIDESGMPKERFSAEFPKEGPSILRIQQVVRGDSAAYFCASSPEGDTYEQYFGPGTRLTVT.

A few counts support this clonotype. CDR3 nucleotides: TGTGCCAGCAGTCGGTCTCCAGGTTATGAAGCCTACGAGCAGTACTTC. This translates into CASSRSPGYEAYEQYF. The rearrangement links TRBV12-3 or TRBV12-4 to TRBJ2-7; D uncertain. The CDR3 runs to 16 residues. V gave up 5 bases and J gave up 2 bases, with 19 bases separating them.

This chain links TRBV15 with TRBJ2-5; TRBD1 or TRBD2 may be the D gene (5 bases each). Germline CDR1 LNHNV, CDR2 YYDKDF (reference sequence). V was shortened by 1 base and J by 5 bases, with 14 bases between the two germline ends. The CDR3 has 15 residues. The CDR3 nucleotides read TGTGCCACCAGCAGAGGACTCGGGACCGGGGAGACCCAGTACTTC. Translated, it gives CATSRGLGTGETQYF.

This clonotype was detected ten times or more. CDR3: CASSLQRQGAREQYF. The CDR3 DNA sequence: TGTGCCAGCAGCCTCCAGAGACAGGGGGCGAGAGAGCAGTACTTC. The V call is TRBV28, the J call TRBJ2-7; 10 positions agree with TRBD1. Germline V gene sequence: CDR1 MDHEN, CDR2 SYDVKM. The CDR3 is made up of 15 amino acids. The V segment lost 6 bases and the J segment 7 bases; nucleotides outside the gene matches: 12.

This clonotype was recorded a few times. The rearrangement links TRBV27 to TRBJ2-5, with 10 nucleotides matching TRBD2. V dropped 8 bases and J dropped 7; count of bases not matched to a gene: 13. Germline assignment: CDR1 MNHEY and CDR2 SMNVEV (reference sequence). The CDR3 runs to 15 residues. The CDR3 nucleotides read TGTGCCAGCGGAGATTTTAGCGGGGGGCTGGGGACCCAGTACTTC. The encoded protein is CASGDFSGGLGTQYF.

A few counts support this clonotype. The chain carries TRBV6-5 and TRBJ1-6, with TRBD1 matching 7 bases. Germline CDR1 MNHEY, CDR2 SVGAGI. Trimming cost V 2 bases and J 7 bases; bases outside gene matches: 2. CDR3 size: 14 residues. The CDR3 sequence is CASSYNRGNSPLHF. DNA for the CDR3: TGTGCCAGCAGTTACAACAGGGGAAATTCACCCCTCCACTTT.

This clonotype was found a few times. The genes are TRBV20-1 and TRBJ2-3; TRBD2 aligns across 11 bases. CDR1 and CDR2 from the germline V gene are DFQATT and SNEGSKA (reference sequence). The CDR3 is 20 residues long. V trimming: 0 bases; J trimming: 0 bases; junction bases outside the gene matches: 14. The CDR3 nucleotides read TGCAGTGCTAGAGATGAACTGGGGCTAGCGGGGGGCCACAGCACAGATACGCAGTATTTT. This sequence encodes CSARDELGLAGGHSTDTQYF.

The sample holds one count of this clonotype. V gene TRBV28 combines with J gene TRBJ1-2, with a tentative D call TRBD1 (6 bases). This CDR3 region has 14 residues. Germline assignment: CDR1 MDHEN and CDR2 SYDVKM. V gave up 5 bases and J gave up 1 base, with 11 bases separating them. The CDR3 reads CASSPQGYNYGYTF. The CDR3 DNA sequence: TGTGCCAGCAGTCCGCAGGGGTATAACTATGGCTACACCTTC.

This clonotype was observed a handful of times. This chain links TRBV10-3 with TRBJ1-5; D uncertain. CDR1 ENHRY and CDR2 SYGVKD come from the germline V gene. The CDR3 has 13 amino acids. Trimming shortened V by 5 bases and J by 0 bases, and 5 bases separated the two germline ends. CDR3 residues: CAISPDSNQPQHF. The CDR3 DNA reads TGTGCCATCAGTCCAGATAGCAATCAGCCCCAGCATTTT.

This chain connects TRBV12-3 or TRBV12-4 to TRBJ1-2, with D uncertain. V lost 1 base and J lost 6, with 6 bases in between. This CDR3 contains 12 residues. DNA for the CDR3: TGTGCCAGCAGTTTAGTCGGGGATGGCTACACCTTC. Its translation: CASSLVGDGYTF.

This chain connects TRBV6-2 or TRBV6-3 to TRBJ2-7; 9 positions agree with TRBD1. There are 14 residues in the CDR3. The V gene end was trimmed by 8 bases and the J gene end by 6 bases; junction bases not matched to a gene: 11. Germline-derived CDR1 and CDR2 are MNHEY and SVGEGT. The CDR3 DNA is TGTGCCAGCTGGACGGGGACAGGGATTTTCGAGCAGTACTTC. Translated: CASWTGTGIFEQYF.

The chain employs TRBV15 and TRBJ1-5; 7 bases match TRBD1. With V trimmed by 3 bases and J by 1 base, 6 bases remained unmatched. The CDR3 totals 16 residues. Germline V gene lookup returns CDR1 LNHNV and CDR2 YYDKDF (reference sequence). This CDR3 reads CATSRKDRASNQPQHF. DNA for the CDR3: TGTGCCACCAGCAGGAAAGACAGGGCCAGCAATCAGCCCCAGCATTTT. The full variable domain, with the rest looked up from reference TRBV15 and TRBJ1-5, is DAMVIQNPRYQVTQFGKPVTLSCSQTLNHNVMYWYQQKSSQAPKLLFHYYDKDFNNEADTPDNFQSRRPNTSFCFLDIRSPGLGDTAMYLCATSRKDRASNQPQHFGDGTRLSIL.